The clone carrying this T cell receptor beta chain was detected only once. What it recognizes is unknown. V lost 6 bases, J lost 5 bases, and 17 bases lay in between. Germline CDR1 SNHLY, CDR2 FYNNEI. The CDR3 extends over 15 amino acids. Within the library, unique molecular identifiers were attached to each individual cDNA molecule. MiXCR was run by TCRdb on the RACE reads, yielding one entry per CDR3 protein. The sample shows about 190,000 distinct CDR3 sequences, around 23% of them seen only once. Documented time point: patch test 3, about 24 weeks after DPC sensitization. Sample treatment: therapeutic diphenylcyclopropenone sensitization with weekly scalp DPC. The study drew its donors from alopecia patients who were 18 to 70 years old and suitable for DPC. The data originate from a study of human T cells and chemical hapten exposure. Study results and caveats: TCRs at high frequency, those above 1 in 1000, did not change with DPC sensitization.

This chain joins TRBV2 and TRBJ1-5; D is uncertain. The receptor was derived from a woman aged 40 to 50 with alopecia areata. Some clones in this sample may be carry-over from other donors' samples. The sample was whole blood, taken in connection with sensitization to the hapten diphenylcyclopropenone (DPC). The CDR3 sequence is CASREKRIGYQPQHF. The CDR3 bases are TGTGCCAGCAGAGAAAAAAGGATAGGTTATCAGCCCCAGCATTTT.